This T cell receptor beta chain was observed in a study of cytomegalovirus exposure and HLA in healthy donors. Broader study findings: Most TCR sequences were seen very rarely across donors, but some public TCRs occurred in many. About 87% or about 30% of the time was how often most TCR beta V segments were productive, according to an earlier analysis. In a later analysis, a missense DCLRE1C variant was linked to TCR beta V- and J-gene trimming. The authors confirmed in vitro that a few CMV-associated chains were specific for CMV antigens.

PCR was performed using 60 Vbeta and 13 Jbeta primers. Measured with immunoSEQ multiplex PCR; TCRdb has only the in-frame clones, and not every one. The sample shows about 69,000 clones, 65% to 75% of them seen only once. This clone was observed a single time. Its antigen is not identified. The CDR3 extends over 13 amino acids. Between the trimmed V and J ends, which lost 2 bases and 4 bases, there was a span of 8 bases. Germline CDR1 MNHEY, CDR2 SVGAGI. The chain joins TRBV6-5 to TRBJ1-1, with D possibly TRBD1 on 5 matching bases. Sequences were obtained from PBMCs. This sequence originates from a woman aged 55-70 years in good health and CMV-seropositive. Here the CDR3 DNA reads TGTGCCAGCAGTTACGGAGGGGCCACTGAAGCTTTCTTT. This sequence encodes CASSYGGATEAFF.